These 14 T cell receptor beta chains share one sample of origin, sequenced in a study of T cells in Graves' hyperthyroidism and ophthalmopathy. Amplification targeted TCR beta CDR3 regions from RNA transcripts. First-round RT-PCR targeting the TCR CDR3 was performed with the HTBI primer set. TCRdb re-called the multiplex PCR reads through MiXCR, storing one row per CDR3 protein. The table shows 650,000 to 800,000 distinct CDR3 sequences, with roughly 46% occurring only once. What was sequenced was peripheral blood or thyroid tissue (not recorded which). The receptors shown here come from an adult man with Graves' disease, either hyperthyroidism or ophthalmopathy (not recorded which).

In DNA form, the CDR3 reads TGTGCCAGCAGCCAAACTAGCGGGAGGACCGGGGAGCTGTTTTTT. This sequence encodes CASSQTSGRTGELFF. The V gene is TRBV7-4, the J gene TRBJ2-2; 12 bases agree with TRBD2. The CDR3 contains 15 residues. Germline CDR1 SGHVT, CDR2 SQSDAQ. Losses at the gene ends were 5 bases for V and 5 bases for J; bases not matched to a gene: 3.

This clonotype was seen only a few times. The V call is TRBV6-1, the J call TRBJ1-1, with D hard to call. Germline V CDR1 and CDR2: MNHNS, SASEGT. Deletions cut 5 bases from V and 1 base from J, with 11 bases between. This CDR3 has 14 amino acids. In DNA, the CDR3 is TGTGCCAGCAGTCCCTCTGGGAGGAACACTGAAGCTTTCTTT. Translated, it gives CASSPSGRNTEAFF.

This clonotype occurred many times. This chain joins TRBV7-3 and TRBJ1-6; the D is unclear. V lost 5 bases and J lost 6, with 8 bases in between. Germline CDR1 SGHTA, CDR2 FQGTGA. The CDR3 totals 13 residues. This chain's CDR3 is CASSQTFNSPLHF. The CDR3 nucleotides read TGTGCCAGCAGCCAAACGTTTAATTCACCCCTCCACTTT.

The CDR3 coding sequence is TGCAGTGCGTCGACTAGCGGGACCGAGACCCAGTACTTC. This gives the protein CSASTSGTETQYF. V gene TRBV20-1 combines with J gene TRBJ2-5, with 11 bases fitting TRBD2. Germline CDR1 DFQATT, CDR2 SNEGSKA (reference sequence). This CDR3 is built from 13 residues. V was pared by 6 bases and J by 5 bases, with 5 bases of the junction left unmatched.

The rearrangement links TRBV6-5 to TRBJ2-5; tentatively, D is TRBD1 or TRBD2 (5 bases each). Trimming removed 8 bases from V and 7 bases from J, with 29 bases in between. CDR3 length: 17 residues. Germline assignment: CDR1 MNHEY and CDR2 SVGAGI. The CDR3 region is CASHPPPNRGRSGTQYF. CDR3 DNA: TGTGCCAGCCATCCCCCCCCGAATCGGGGCAGGAGTGGGACCCAGTACTTC.

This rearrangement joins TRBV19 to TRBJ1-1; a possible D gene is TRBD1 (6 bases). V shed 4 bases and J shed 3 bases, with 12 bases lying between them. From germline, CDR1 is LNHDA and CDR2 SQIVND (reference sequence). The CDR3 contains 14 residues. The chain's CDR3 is CASSRGGADTEAFF. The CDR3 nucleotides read TGTGCCAGTAGTAGGGGGGGCGCGGACACTGAAGCTTTCTTT. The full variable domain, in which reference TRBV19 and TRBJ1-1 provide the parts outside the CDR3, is DGGITQSPKYLFRKEGQNVTLSCEQNLNHDAMYWYRQDPGQGLRLIYYSQIVNDFQKGDIAEGYSVSREKKESFPLTVTSAQKNPTAFYLCASSRGGADTEAFFGQGTRLTVV.

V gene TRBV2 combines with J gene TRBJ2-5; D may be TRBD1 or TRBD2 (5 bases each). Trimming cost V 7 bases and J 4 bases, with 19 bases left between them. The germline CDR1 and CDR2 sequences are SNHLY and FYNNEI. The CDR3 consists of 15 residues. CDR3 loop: CASKSSGIGAETQYF. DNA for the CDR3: TGTGCCAGCAAGTCTTCCGGGATTGGGGCAGAGACCCAGTACTTC. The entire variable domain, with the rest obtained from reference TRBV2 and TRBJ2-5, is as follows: EPEVTQTPSHQVTQMGQEVILRCVPISNHLYFYWYRQILGQKVEFLVSFYNNEISEKSEIFDDQFSVERPDGSNFTLKIRSTKLEDSAMYFCASKSSGIGAETQYFGPGTRLLVL.

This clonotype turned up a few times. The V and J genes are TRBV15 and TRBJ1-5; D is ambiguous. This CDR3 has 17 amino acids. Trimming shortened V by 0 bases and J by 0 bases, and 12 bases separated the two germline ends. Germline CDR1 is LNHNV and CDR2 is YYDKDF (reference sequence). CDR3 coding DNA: TGTGCCACCAGCAGAGATTTGCCAGGACTTAGCAATCAGCCCCAGCATTTT. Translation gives CATSRDLPGLSNQPQHF.

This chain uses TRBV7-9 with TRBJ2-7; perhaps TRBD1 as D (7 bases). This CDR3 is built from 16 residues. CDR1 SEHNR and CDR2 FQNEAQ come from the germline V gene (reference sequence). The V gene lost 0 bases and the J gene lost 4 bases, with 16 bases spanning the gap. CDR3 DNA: TGTGCCAGCAGCTTAGCGTGGAGGGGGCGCGTATACGAGCAGTACTTC. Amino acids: CASSLAWRGRVYEQYF. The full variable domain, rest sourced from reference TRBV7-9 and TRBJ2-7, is DTGVSQNPRHKITKRGQNVTFRCDPISEHNRLYWYRQTLGQGPEFLTYFQNEAQLEKSRLLSDRFSAERPKGSFSTLEIQRTEQGDSAMYLCASSLAWRGRVYEQYFGPGTRLTVT.

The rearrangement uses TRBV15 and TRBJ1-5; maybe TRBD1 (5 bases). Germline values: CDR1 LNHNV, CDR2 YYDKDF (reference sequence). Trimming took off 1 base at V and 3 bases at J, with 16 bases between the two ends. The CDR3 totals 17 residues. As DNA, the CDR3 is TGTGCCACCAGCAGAGCGGAGGTTGGGGACCCCAATCAGCCCCAGCATTTT. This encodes CATSRAEVGDPNQPQHF.

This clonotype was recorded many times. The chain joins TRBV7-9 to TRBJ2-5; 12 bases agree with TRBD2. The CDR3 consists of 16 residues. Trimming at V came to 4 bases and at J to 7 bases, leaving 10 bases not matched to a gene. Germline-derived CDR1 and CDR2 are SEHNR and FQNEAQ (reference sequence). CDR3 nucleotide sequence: TGTGCCAGCAGCTCCGGACTAGCGGGAAGGCGGGTGACCCAGTACTTC. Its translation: CASSSGLAGRRVTQYF.

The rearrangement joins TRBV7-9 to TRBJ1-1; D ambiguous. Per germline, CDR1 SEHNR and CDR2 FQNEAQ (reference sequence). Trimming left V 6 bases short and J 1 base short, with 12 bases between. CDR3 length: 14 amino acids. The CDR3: CASSTPLQNTEAFF. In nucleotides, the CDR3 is TGTGCCAGCAGTACTCCCTTACAGAACACTGAAGCTTTCTTT.

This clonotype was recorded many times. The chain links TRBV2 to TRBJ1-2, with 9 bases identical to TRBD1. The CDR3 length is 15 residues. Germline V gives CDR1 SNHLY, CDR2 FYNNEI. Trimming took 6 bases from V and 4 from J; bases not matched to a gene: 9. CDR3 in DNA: TGTGCCAGCAGCCGTACTCGGACAGGGGCCTATGGCTACACCTTC. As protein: CASSRTRTGAYGYTF. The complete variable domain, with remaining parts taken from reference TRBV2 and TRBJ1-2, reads EPEVTQTPSHQVTQMGQEVILRCVPISNHLYFYWYRQILGQKVEFLVSFYNNEISEKSEIFDDQFSVERPDGSNFTLKIRSTKLEDSAMYFCASSRTRTGAYGYTFGSGTRLTVV.

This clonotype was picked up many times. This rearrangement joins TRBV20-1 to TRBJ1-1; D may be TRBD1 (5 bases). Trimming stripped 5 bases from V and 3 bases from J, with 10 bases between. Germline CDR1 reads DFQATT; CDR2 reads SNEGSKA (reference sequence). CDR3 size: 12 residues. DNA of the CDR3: TGCAGTGCTGGGGGAGGCGACACTGAAGCTTTCTTT. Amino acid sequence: CSAGGGDTEAFF.